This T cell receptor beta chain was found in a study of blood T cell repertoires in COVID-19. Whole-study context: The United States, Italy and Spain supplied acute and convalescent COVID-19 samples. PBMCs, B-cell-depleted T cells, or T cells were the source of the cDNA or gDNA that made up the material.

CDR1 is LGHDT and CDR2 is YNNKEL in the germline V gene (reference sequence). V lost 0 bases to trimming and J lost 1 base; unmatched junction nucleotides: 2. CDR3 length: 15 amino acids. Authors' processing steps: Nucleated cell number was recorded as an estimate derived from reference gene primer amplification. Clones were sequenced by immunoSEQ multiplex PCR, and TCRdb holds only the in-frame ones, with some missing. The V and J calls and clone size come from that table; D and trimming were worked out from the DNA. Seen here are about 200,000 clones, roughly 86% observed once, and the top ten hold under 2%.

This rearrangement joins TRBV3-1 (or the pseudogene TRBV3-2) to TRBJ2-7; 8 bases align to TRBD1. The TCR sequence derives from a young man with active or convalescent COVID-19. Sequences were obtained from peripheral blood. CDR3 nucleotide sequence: TGTGCCAGCAGCCAAGAACGACAGGGGTCCTACGAGCAGTACTTC. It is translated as CASSQERQGSYEQYF.